Included here is one T cell receptor (beta chain) sequence, with context. The antigen is unknown. Autoimmune disease history or systemic immunosuppression excluded patients. Data came from immunoSEQ multiplex PCR; TCRdb stores just in-frame clones and leaves some out. The sample records 35,000 to 45,000 clones, 87% being singletons. The CDR3 extends over 13 amino acids. V lost 6 bases and J 4 bases, leaving 13 bases between the germline ends. Germline V gene data show CDR1 as MNHNY and CDR2 as SVGAGI (reference sequence). These data come from a study of OX40 agonist ivuxolimab in advanced cancers. Study-wide context: Subjects had a mean age of roughly 60 years, with a range of 23 to 79; less than 90% were male. The study's findings and limits: Near-lowest levels of clonal expansion characterized partial responders at 0.1-3.0 mg/kg.

Sequenced material: CD4+ or CD8+ T cells sorted from blood, taken in a trial of the OX40 agonist ivuxolimab. The source of this sequence is an adult with an advanced solid tumor such as melanoma, head and neck, liver or kidney cancer. The chain has TRBV6-6 and TRBJ2-7; maybe TRBD2 (6 bases). CDR3: CASRPGTRYEQYF. For the CDR3, the DNA is TGTGCCAGCAGGCCGGGGACTCGTTACGAGCAGTACTTC.